The source of this T cell receptor beta chain is a study of OX40 agonist ivuxolimab in advanced cancers. General study results and limits: Part of the nonresponder group also had normalized T-cell clonal expansion that was low.

Notes on this clone: Its antigen is unidentified.

Using immunoSEQ multiplex PCR, the repertoire was profiled, and TCRdb retains in-frame clones only, with some absent. The sample lists about 20,000 clones, 80% to 90% occurring once. Looked up from germline, CDR1 is LNHDA and CDR2 is SQIVND (reference sequence). The germline V and J ends were trimmed by 2 bases and 3 bases, with 11 bases remaining between them. The CDR3 is 15 amino acids. The origin of this receptor is an adult with an advanced solid tumor such as melanoma, head and neck, liver or kidney cancer. This rearrangement joins TRBV19 to TRBJ2-1, with D unresolved. The sample consisted of CD4+ or CD8+ T cells sorted from blood, taken in a trial of the OX40 agonist ivuxolimab. The CDR3: CASSIYAGDYNEQFF. The CDR3 region has the DNA TGTGCCAGTAGTATATATGCTGGGGACTACAATGAGCAGTTCTTC.